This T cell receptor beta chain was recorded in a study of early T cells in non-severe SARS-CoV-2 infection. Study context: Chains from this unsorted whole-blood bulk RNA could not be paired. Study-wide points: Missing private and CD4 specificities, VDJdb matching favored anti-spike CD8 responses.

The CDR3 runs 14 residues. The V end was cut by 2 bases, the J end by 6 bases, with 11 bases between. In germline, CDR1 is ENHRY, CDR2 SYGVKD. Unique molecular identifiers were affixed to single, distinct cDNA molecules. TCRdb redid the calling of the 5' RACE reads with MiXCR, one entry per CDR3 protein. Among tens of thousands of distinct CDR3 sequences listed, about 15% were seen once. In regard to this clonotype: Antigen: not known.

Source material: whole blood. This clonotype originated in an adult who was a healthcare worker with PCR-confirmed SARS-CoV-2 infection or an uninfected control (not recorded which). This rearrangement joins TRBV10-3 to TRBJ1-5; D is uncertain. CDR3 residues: CAISEPGSSQPQHF. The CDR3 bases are TGTGCCATCAGTGAGCCGGGCTCGTCTCAGCCCCAGCATTTT.